This record looks at one T cell receptor beta chain sequence and its context. Its cognate antigen is unknown. J was trimmed by 5 bases and V by 3 bases; bases with no gene match: 4. Germline assignment: CDR1 SGHRS and CDR2 YFSETQ. This CDR3 is 14 amino acids long. This sample stems from a study of cytomegalovirus exposure and HLA in healthy donors. Study outcomes and limitations: Within an earlier analysis, most TCR beta V segments proved productive either about 90% or about 30% of the time.

Whereas donors were nominally healthy upon sampling, unrecorded immune exposures were probable. The study ran its PCR with 60 Vbeta and 13 Jbeta primers. The assay was immunoSEQ multiplex PCR, and TCRdb's table has in-frame clones only and misses some. The profile shows 75,000 to 90,000 clones, about 81% of them singletons. The J gene is TRBJ1-1, the V gene TRBV5-1; 10 bases match TRBD1. The sequence derives from a woman in her thirties or forties in good health and CMV-seropositive. Sequencing input: PBMCs. The CDR3 region is CASSWTGGDTEAFF. The CDR3, as DNA: TGCGCCAGCAGCTGGACAGGGGGGGATACTGAAGCTTTCTTT.